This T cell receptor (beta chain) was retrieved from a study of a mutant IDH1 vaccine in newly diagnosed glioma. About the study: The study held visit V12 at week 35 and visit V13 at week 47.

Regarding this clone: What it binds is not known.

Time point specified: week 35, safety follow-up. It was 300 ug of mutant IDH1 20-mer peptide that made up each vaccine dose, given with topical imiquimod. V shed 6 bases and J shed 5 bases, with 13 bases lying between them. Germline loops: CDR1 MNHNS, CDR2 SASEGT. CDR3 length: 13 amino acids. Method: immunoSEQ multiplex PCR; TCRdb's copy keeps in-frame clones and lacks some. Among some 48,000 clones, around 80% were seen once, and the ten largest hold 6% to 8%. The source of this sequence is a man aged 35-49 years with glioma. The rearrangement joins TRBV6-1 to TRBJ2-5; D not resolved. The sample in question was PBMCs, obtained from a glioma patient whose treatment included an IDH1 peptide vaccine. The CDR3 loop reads CASSQDRDETQYF. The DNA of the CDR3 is TGTGCCAGCAGCCAGGATCGTGACGAGACCCAGTACTTC.